Given below is one T cell receptor (beta chain) in context. TCRdb used MiXCR to reprocess the reads, holding one entry per CDR3 protein. The table includes hundreds of thousands of distinct CDR3 sequences, 35% detected once. The entry originates in a study of T cell repertoires in cytomegalovirus infection. V was pared by 0 bases and J by 5 bases, with 5 bases between. This CDR3 comprises 12 residues. CDR1 is SGHNT, CDR2 YYREEE, per germline (reference sequence). V usage is TRBV5-4 and J usage is TRBJ1-1; unclear D gene. The receptor comes from a human donor in good health (CMV status not recorded). Some clones in this sample may be carry-over from other donors' samples. The sample comprised PBMCs. CDR3 DNA sequence: TGTGCCAGCAGCTTGGATGTTACTGAAGCTTTCTTT. As protein: CASSLDVTEAFF.